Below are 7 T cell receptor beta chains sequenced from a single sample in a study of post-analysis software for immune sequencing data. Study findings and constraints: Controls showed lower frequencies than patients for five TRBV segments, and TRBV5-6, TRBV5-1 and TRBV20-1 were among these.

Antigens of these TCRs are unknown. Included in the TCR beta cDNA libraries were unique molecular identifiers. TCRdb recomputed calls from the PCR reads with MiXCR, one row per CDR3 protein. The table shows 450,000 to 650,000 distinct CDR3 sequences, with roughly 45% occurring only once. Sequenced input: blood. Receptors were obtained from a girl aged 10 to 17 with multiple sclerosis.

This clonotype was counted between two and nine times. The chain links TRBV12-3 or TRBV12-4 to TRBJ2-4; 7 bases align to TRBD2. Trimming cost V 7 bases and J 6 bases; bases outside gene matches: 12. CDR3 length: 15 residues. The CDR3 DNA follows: TGTGCCAGCACCCCCAGAGGGAGGGCCCCAAACATTCAGTACTTC. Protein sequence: CASTPRGRAPNIQYF.

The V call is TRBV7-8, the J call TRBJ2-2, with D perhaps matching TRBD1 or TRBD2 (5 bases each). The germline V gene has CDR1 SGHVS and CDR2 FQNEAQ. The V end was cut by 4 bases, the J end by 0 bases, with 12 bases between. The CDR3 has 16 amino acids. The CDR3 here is CASSSRGVTNTGELFF. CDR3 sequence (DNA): TGTGCCAGCAGCTCCCGAGGGGTAACGAACACCGGGGAGCTGTTTTTT.

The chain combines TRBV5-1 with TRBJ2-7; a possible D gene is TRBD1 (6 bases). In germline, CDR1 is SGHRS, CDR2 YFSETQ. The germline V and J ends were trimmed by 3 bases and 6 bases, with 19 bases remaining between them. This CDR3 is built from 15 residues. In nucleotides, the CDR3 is TGCGCCAGCAGCTCAACGACAGGTTTGTCGGGCGAGCAGTACTTC. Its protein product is CASSSTTGLSGEQYF.

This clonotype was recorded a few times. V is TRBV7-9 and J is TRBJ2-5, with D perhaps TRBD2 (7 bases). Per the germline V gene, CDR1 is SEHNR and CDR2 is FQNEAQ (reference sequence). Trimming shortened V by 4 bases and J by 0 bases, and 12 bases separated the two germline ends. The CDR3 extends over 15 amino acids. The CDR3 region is CASSWSGTNQETQYF. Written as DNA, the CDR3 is TGTGCCAGCAGCTGGAGCGGGACAAACCAAGAGACCCAGTACTTC.

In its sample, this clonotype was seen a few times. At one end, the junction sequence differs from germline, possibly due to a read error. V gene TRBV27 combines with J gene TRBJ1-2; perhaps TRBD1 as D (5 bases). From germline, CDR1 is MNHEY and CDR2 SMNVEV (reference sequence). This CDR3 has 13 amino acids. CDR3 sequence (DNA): TGCGCCAGCAGTTTGGGACCGGACTATGGCTACACCTTC. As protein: CASSLGPDYGYTF.

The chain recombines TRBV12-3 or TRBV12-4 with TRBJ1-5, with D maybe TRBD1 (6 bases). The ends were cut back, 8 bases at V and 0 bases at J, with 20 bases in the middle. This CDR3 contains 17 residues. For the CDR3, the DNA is TGTGCCAGCTTTGTCCGGGGGGGGCCTTATAGCAATCAGCCCCAGCATTTT. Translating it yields CASFVRGGPYSNQPQHF.

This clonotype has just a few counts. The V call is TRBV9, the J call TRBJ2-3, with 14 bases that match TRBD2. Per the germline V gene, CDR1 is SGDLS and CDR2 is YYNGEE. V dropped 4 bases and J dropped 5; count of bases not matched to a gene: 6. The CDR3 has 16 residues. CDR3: CASSFRLAGGEDTQYF. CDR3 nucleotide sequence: TGTGCCAGCAGCTTCCGACTAGCGGGAGGGGAAGATACGCAGTATTTT.